Following are 5 T cell receptor beta chains from one sample sequenced in a study of shared clonotypes between healthy human individuals. Data came from immunoSEQ multiplex PCR; TCRdb stores just in-frame clones and leaves some out. The sample lists nearly 1 million clones; around 80% were seen once. The sample taken for sequencing was memory CD4+ T cells sorted from blood. This sample's subset: CD45RA-negative fraction. The receptor set was obtained from a young man in good health.

This clone occurred a few times. The genes are TRBV4-2 and TRBJ2-2; D is uncertain. The germline V gene encodes CDR1 LGHNA and CDR2 YNFKEQ. V lost 1 base, J lost 8 bases, and 5 bases lay in between. The CDR3 spans 12 residues. Here the CDR3 reads CASSQVRGELFF. CDR3 bases: TGTGCCAGCAGCCAAGTGCGGGGGGAGCTGTTTTTT.

V and J are TRBV12-2 and TRBJ1-1. TRBV12-2 is assigned pseudogene status. CDR3 length equals 13 residues. This chain's CDR3 is CASRPVPGNEAFF. CDR3 DNA: TGTGCAAGTCGCCCAGTCCCGGGCAATGAAGCTTTCTTT.

V and J are TRBV9 and TRBJ2-2, with D hard to call. Deletions cut 2 bases from V and 6 bases from J, with 14 bases between. Germline V CDR1 and CDR2: SGDLS, YYNGEE. CDR3 size: 15 residues. This chain's CDR3 is CASSVIGSDPGELFF. The CDR3 region has the DNA TGTGCCAGCAGCGTGATAGGGTCAGATCCCGGGGAGCTGTTTTTT. Full variable domain (remainder filled in from reference TRBV9 and TRBJ2-2): DSGVTQTPKHLITATGQRVTLRCSPRSGDLSVYWYQQSLDQGLQFLIQYYNGEERAKGNILERFSAQQFPDLHSELNLSSLELGDSALYFCASSVIGSDPGELFFGEGSRLTVL.

This clone was counted once. V and J are TRBV7-2 and TRBJ2-5; 7 bases fit TRBD2. Losses at the gene ends were 5 bases for V and 6 bases for J; bases not matched to a gene: 6. CDR1 and CDR2 (germline): SGHTA, FQGNSA. The CDR3 is 13 residues long. The CDR3: CASSPPGGKTQYF. The CDR3 coding sequence is TGTGCCAGCAGCCCGCCCGGGGGGAAGACCCAGTACTTC.

This rearrangement joins TRBV9 to TRBJ1-2; 8 positions match TRBD1. Unmatched junction bases numbered 3, after V lost 4 bases and J lost 4 bases. The CDR3 is 13 amino acids. CDR1 is SGDLS and CDR2 is YYNGEE in the germline V gene. Here the CDR3 DNA reads TGTGCCAGCAGCCCCCAGGGGGCCTATGGCTACACCTTC. Residues: CASSPQGAYGYTF.